What follows describes a single T cell receptor (beta chain). The antigen it recognizes is unknown. Base qualities are not provided; no much larger clone lies one nucleotide away. The data stem from a study of blood T cell repertoires in COVID-19 (dated by TCRdb to 2018 to 2020). As for the study more broadly: Samples from collaborators originated in the United States, Italy and Spain and spanned both the acute and convalescent phases of COVID-19. Subjects who had been exposed to COVID-19, were actively infected with it, or had recovered from it provided the deeply sampled blood TCRbeta repertoires that made up the dataset. The material from the prospective study consisted of cDNA or gDNA derived from T cells, B-cell-depleted T cells, or PBMCs. The repertoires were released in a freely available public database intended as a resource for research on the immune response to SARS-CoV-2. The samples were drawn from two sources: the first 160 participants of the ongoing ImmuneRACE study, and over 1,000 subjects contributed by 6 global collaborators. Where available, HLA class I and class II types were obtained from metadata supplied by the sample provider rather than from assay-based typing. Nearly every sample came with metadata listing a de-identified subject ID, COVID-19 status, age in years and sex.

The CDR3 covers 14 residues, taking in both the cysteine and the phenylalanine. The sequence is cut down to CDR3 DNA, 42 bases in frame from base 1. CDR1 and CDR2, looked up from the germline V gene, are SNHLY and FYNNEI. V lost 5 bases and J lost 0 bases; the stretch between them is 10 bases long. The immunoSEQ Assay, a bias-controlled multiplex PCR, was used to amplify TCRbeta CDR3 regions from genomic DNA. Turning to the authors' computational methods: Nucleated cell counts per sample were estimated from amplification of reference gene primers within the assay. Sequence reads were collapsed and filtered to measure the absolute abundance of every unique TCRbeta CDR3 rearrangement. Productive Simpson clonality was computed per sample as the square root of Simpson's diversity index over productive rearrangements. Imported from immuneACCESS, the table was reduced by TCRdb to in-frame sequences with V and J called. These copies leave out some clones; in studies compared against another copy, an unresolved V gene accounts for under half, and the cause of the remainder is not known. Clonal size and the V and J genes are those of that table, whereas D and trimming came from the DNA. In all, the sample holds 150,000 or so clones, and roughly nine tenths of those were seen once. Around an eighth of the sample rests with the top ten.

One collaborating source in Seattle enrolled patients while the patients were actively infected and followed the patients over time throughout the course of disease. Each collaborating institution followed its own protocols to collect whole blood in K2EDTA tubes. For TCRbeta analysis, collaborators shipped samples in one of three forms: frozen whole blood, isolated PBMCs, or DNA extracted from either of those sample types. The investigation overall reported the following: The amount of clinical and demographic metadata varied by source and participant and was provided uncurated.

The origin of this receptor is a man aged 18-30 years with COVID-19, enrolled during active disease. The chain links TRBV2 with TRBJ1-1; the D gene remains uncertain. Sequenced sample: peripheral blood. CDR3 protein: CASSPSPLNTEAFF. The DNA sequence reads TGTGCCAGCAGTCCTTCTCCTTTGAACACTGAAGCTTTCTTT.